The entry below describes one T cell receptor beta chain. Its matching antigen is unknown. The CDR3 has 16 residues. TCRdb ran MiXCR on the PCR reads and lists one entry per CDR3 protein. Altogether 15,000 to 16,000 distinct CDR3 sequences are present, 66% being singletons, with the ten largest covering 0.95% to 1.2%. The data stem from a study of vaccination and CD4 T cells after COVID-19. Study background: Participants were given two doses of BNT162b2 or mRNA-1273 vaccine.

General study results and limits: Only post-vaccination samples contained a median 86.3% of the reactive clones in convalescent patients. Nearly all convalescent vaccine-specific clones, 304 of 307, recognized only SARS-CoV-2 spike.

This material consisted of CD4+ T cells from blood, taken after SARS-CoV-2 vaccination. This chain uses TRBV21-1 with TRBJ2-6; the DNA was not compared with TRBD1, the D call given in the table. TRBV21-1 represents a pseudogene. The sequence was collected from a human donor who had recovered from COVID-19. The CDR3 region is CASSRDRGSGANVLTF. In DNA form, the CDR3 reads TGTGCCAGCAGCCGGGACAGGGGATCTGGGGCCAACGTCCTGACTTTC.